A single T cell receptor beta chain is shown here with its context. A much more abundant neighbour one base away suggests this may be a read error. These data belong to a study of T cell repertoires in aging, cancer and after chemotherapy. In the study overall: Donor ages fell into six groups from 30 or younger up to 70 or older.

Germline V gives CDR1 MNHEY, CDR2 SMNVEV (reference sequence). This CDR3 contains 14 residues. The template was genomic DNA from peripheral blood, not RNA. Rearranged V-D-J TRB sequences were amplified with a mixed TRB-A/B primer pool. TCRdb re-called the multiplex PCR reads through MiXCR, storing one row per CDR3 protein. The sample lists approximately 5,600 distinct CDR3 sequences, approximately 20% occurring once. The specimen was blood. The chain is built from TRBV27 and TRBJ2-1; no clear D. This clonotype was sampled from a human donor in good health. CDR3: CASSSAGTYNEKFF. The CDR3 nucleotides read TGTGCCAGCAGTTCGGCAGGAACCTACAATGAGAAGTTCTTC.